The subject of this entry is one T cell receptor beta chain. This record comes from a study of blood T cell repertoires in COVID-19. The overall study: The United States, Italy and Spain provided the acute and convalescent COVID-19 samples. Sources were T cells, B-cell-depleted T cells, or PBMCs; the material itself was cDNA or gDNA.

The assay was immunoSEQ multiplex PCR, and TCRdb's table has in-frame clones only and misses some. The table shows some 150,000 clones, with 60% to 85% occurring only once. The CDR3 spans 15 residues. The V and J ends lost 4 bases and 6 bases respectively, with 19 bases between them. Germline-derived CDR1 and CDR2 are SGHAT and FQNNGV. Sequences were obtained from peripheral blood. This sequence joins TRBV11-2 and TRBJ2-7; D is perhaps TRBD2 (5 bases). This receptor was obtained from a man aged 45-60 years with active or convalescent COVID-19. The CDR3 loop reads CASSWAGSSPAEQYF. CDR3 nucleotides: TGTGCCAGCAGCTGGGCCGGGTCTAGCCCCGCCGAGCAGTACTTC.